This passage covers 29 T cell receptor beta chains from one sample sequenced in a study of blood T cell repertoires in COVID-19. The table came from immunoSEQ multiplex PCR; TCRdb's copy has only in-frame clones and leaves some out. The table has 300,000 or so clones, approximately 93% seen once. The sample consisted of peripheral blood. The origin of the receptors is a woman younger than 45 with COVID-19, enrolled during active disease.

The chain couples TRBV7-3 to TRBJ1-1; 11 positions match TRBD1. Germline CDR1 and CDR2: SGHTA and FQGTGA. The V gene end was trimmed by 5 bases and the J gene end by 2 bases; junction bases not matched to a gene: 7. The CDR3 runs 16 residues. The CDR3, as DNA: TGTGCCAGCAGCCTAGGACAGGGGGCTCTAAACACTGAAGCTTTCTTT. Translated: CASSLGQGALNTEAFF. Full variable domain (outside the CDR3, taken from reference TRBV7-3 and TRBJ1-1): GAGVSQTPSNKVTEKGKYVELRCDPISGHTALYWYRQSLGQGPEFLIYFQGTGAADDSGLPNDRFFAVRPEGSVSTLKIQRTERGDSAVYLCASSLGQGALNTEAFFGQGTRLTVV.

The chain uses TRBV4-1 and TRBJ1-6; TRBD1 might be the D (6 bases). Germline values: CDR1 MGHRA, CDR2 YSYEKL. Trimming left V 0 bases short and J 9 bases short, with 12 bases between. The CDR3 consists of 15 residues. This chain's CDR3 is CASSQEGQRGSPLHF. CDR3 nucleotide sequence: TGCGCCAGCAGCCAAGAAGGACAGAGGGGTTCACCCCTCCACTTT.

The chain employs TRBV6-4 and TRBJ2-1, with TRBD2 identical over 10 bases. V dropped 6 bases and J dropped 6; count of bases not matched to a gene: 8. Germline loops: CDR1 MRHNA, CDR2 SNTAGT. This CDR3 spans 15 amino acids. CDR3 protein: CASSPLAGSGNEQFF. The CDR3 DNA reads TGTGCCAGCAGCCCACTAGCGGGATCAGGCAATGAGCAGTTCTTC.

The chain couples TRBV5-1 to TRBJ2-1; TRBD2 matches at 8 bases. With 4 bases clipped from V and 7 bases from J, the junction kept 7 bases outside the gene matches. The length of the CDR3 is 14 residues. Germline values: CDR1 SGHRS, CDR2 YFSETQ. The CDR3 DNA reads TGCGCCAGCAGCATCGAGCGGGAGTTGAATGAGCAGTTCTTC. Its translation is CASSIERELNEQFF.

The gene calls are TRBV5-1 and TRBJ2-1; 8 bases align to TRBD2. The length of the CDR3 is 15 residues. The germline V gene encodes CDR1 SGHRS and CDR2 YFSETQ. V gave up 0 bases and J gave up 6 bases; unmatched junction bases: 5. The CDR3 DNA reads as TGCGCCAGCAGCTTGGAACTAGCGGAGGCCAATGAGCAGTTCTTC. Protein product: CASSLELAEANEQFF.

The chain joins TRBV24-1 to TRBJ1-5, with 8 bases matching TRBD1. The CDR3 is 17 amino acids. Unmatched junction bases numbered 11, after V lost 7 bases and J lost 1 base. Germline V CDR1 and CDR2: KGHDR, SFDVKD. The CDR3 protein is CATSPGQAVGSNQPQHF. CDR3 coding DNA: TGTGCCACCAGCCCGGGACAGGCGGTTGGGAGCAATCAGCCCCAGCATTTT.

V and J are TRBV7-8 and TRBJ1-2; TRBD1 is a possible D gene (6 bases). V was cut by 5 bases and J by 5 bases, with 24 bases left in between. Per the germline V gene, CDR1 is SGHVS and CDR2 is FQNEAQ. The CDR3 totals 17 residues. The CDR3 DNA reads TGTGCCAGCAGCCATACCCGGACGCGGGGGCCCCTATATGGCTACACCTTC. It specifies CASSHTRTRGPLYGYTF.

The J gene is TRBJ1-1, the V gene TRBV28, with D unresolved. CDR1 MDHEN and CDR2 SYDVKM come from the germline V gene. Trimming shortened V by 6 bases and J by 3 bases, and 8 bases separated the two germline ends. The CDR3 loop spans 12 amino acids. CDR3 region: CASRTSYTEAFF. The CDR3 DNA reads TGTGCCAGCAGAACTTCCTACACTGAAGCTTTCTTT. The full variable domain, in which reference TRBV28 and TRBJ1-1 provide the parts outside the CDR3, is DVKVTQSSRYLVKRTGEKVFLECVQDMDHENMFWYRQDPGLGLRLIYFSYDVKMKEKGDIPEGYSVSREKKERFSLILESASTNQTSMYLCASRTSYTEAFFGQGTRLTVV.

V and J are TRBV30 and TRBJ2-5; D is unclear. V was pared by 4 bases and J by 3 bases, with 6 bases between. The CDR3 runs 11 residues. Germline V gene lookup returns CDR1 GTSNPN and CDR2 SVGIG (reference sequence). The CDR3 sequence is CAWTEEETQYF. Written as DNA, the CDR3 is TGTGCCTGGACAGAAGAAGAGACCCAGTACTTC.

This chain connects TRBV28 to TRBJ2-5; D may be TRBD1 (8 bases). Trimming took off 6 bases at V and 5 bases at J, with 13 bases between the two ends. CDR1 MDHEN and CDR2 SYDVKM come from the germline V gene. This CDR3 is built from 13 residues. The DNA of the CDR3 is TGTGCCAGCAGGGTACAGGGGGGGGAGACCCAGTACTTC. Its translation is CASRVQGGETQYF.

The chain links TRBV18 to TRBJ2-6; D is possibly TRBD2 (5 bases). From germline, CDR1 is KGHSH and CDR2 LQKENI. The V gene lost 5 bases and the J gene lost 3 bases, with 11 bases spanning the gap. CDR3 size: 15 residues. CDR3: CASSIYGNGANVLTF. Written as DNA, the CDR3 is TGTGCCAGCTCAATATACGGGAATGGGGCCAACGTCCTGACTTTC.

The J gene is TRBJ1-3, the V gene TRBV2; D uncertain. The germline V gene has CDR1 SNHLY and CDR2 FYNNEI. There are 13 residues in the CDR3. The V end lost 0 bases, the J end lost 8 bases, and 8 bases lay between the germline ends. CDR3 coding DNA: TGTGCCAGCAGTGAAGCAGGGAGAGACACCATATATTTT. This sequence encodes CASSEAGRDTIYF.

The J gene is TRBJ1-3, the V gene TRBV21-1. TRBV21-1 is a pseudogene. The CDR3 totals 18 residues. The CDR3 here is CASSEGSRVTLSGNTIYF. CDR3 sequence (DNA): TGTGCCAGCAGCGAGGGATCAAGGGTGACCCTCTCTGGAAACACCATATATTTT.

This sequence joins TRBV28 and TRBJ2-1; 15 bases fit TRBD2. The V gene's germline CDR1 is MDHEN and CDR2 SYDVKM. The J segment lost 9 bases and the V segment lost 4 bases, leaving 10 bases of the junction unmatched. This CDR3 has 17 amino acids. The CDR3: CASSSWTSGRAVTEQFF. CDR3 sequence (DNA): TGTGCCAGCAGTTCCTGGACTAGCGGGAGGGCCGTCACTGAGCAGTTCTTC.

The chain recombines TRBV5-1 with TRBJ2-5, with TRBD1 identical over 7 bases. V lost 4 bases, J lost 2 bases, and 5 bases stayed unmatched. The length of the CDR3 is 14 residues. Germline lookup yields CDR1 SGHRS and CDR2 YFSETQ. The CDR3 nucleotides are TGCGCCAGCAGCGGACGGACAGGTCAAGAGACCCAGTACTTC. Its translation: CASSGRTGQETQYF.

The chain combines TRBV6-1 with TRBJ1-2; possibly TRBD1 for D (5 bases). The CDR3 consists of 14 residues. With 1 base removed from V and 3 bases from J, the gap between germline ends came to 9 bases. CDR1 is MNHNS and CDR2 is SASEGT in the germline V gene. The CDR3 nucleotides read TGTGCCAGCAGTGAAGGATGGGGGGACTATGGCTACACCTTC. As protein: CASSEGWGDYGYTF.

The chain recombines TRBV27 with TRBJ1-1; 7 positions match TRBD1. With 5 bases clipped from V and 2 bases from J, the junction kept 5 bases outside the gene matches. The germline V gene encodes CDR1 MNHEY and CDR2 SMNVEV (reference sequence). This CDR3 is 14 amino acids long. The CDR3 region has the DNA TGTGCCAGCAGTCCCAGGGGGTCTAACACTGAAGCTTTCTTT. It encodes CASSPRGSNTEAFF.

This chain links TRBV4-1 with TRBJ2-1, with 7 bases fitting TRBD2. CDR3 length equals 14 residues. Trimming cost V 4 bases and J 7 bases; bases outside gene matches: 7. Per germline, CDR1 MGHRA and CDR2 YSYEKL. CDR3 protein: CASSLWEGGNEQFF. The CDR3 coding sequence is TGCGCCAGCAGCCTGTGGGAGGGAGGGAATGAGCAGTTCTTC.

The rearrangement joins TRBV5-1 to TRBJ1-1; D is possibly TRBD1 (5 bases). Trimming removed 2 bases at V and 1 base at J, with 15 bases between. The CDR3 runs to 16 residues. CDR1 is SGHRS and CDR2 is YFSETQ in the germline V gene. The CDR3 sequence: CASSLQVLGKNTEAFF. CDR3 bases: TGCGCCAGCAGCTTACAGGTCTTGGGGAAGAACACTGAAGCTTTCTTT.

V and J are TRBV2 and TRBJ1-2; 7 positions match TRBD1. This CDR3 is built from 16 residues. V trimming: 7 bases; J trimming: 4 bases; junction bases outside the gene matches: 15. Germline V gives CDR1 SNHLY, CDR2 FYNNEI. The CDR3 protein is CASTSQLGQSSYGYTF. DNA of the CDR3: TGTGCCAGCACGAGTCAGCTGGGACAGTCTAGCTATGGCTACACCTTC.

This chain links TRBV27 with TRBJ1-3; 7 positions agree with TRBD1. The junction had 3 bases not matched to a gene; V was cut back by 5 bases and J by 2 bases. CDR1 and CDR2 (germline): MNHEY, SMNVEV (reference sequence). The CDR3 spans 14 residues. The CDR3 here is CASSLRGPGNTIYF. In DNA form, the CDR3 reads TGTGCCAGCAGTCTGAGGGGGCCTGGAAACACCATATATTTT.

The chain combines TRBV5-1 with TRBJ1-5, with 11 positions matching TRBD1. There are 16 residues in the CDR3. The J segment lost 0 bases and the V segment lost 4 bases, leaving 3 bases of the junction unmatched. Germline V gene data show CDR1 as SGHRS and CDR2 as YFSETQ. The CDR3 loop reads CASSPGTGGSNQPQHF. The CDR3 DNA reads TGCGCCAGCAGCCCCGGGACAGGGGGTAGCAATCAGCCCCAGCATTTT.

The chain is built from TRBV21-1 and TRBJ2-7; the table's D gene call, TRBD2, was not cross checked with the DNA. TRBV21-1 is a pseudogene. This CDR3 region has 18 residues. CDR3 nucleotides: TGTGCCAGCAGCGAGAGAAGAGGAGACTGCTTCCCCTGCGACGAGCAGTACTTC. Protein sequence: CASSERRGDCFPCDEQYF.

This chain connects TRBV2 to TRBJ2-2; a possible D gene is TRBD2 (5 bases). Trimming took off 6 bases at V and 3 bases at J, with 5 bases between the two ends. This CDR3 has 12 amino acids. Germline V gene data show CDR1 as SNHLY and CDR2 as FYNNEI. Written as DNA, the CDR3 is TGTGCCAGCAGCGGGGACACCGGGGAGCTGTTTTTT. Protein product: CASSGDTGELFF.

The chain has TRBV12-3 or TRBV12-4 and TRBJ1-3; tentatively, D is TRBD1 (6 bases). The V end lost 6 bases, the J end lost 7 bases, and 10 bases lay between the germline ends. This CDR3 spans 12 amino acids. The CDR3: CASRVQGNTIYF. The DNA for the CDR3 is TGTGCCAGCAGGGTCCAGGGGAACACCATATATTTT.

This chain uses TRBV19 with TRBJ2-7; D perhaps matches TRBD1 (6 bases). The CDR3 totals 16 residues. The germline V and J ends were trimmed by 3 bases and 2 bases, with 17 bases remaining between them. Germline CDR1 is LNHDA and CDR2 is SQIVND (reference sequence). The DNA for the CDR3 is TGTGCCAGTAGTATCACCAGGACAGACCGAACCTACGAGCAGTACTTC. The encoded protein is CASSITRTDRTYEQYF. Full variable domain (missing parts from reference TRBV19 and TRBJ2-7): DGGITQSPKYLFRKEGQNVTLSCEQNLNHDAMYWYRQDPGQGLRLIYYSQIVNDFQKGDIAEGYSVSREKKESFPLTVTSAQKNPTAFYLCASSITRTDRTYEQYFGPGTRLTVT.

The V gene is TRBV19, the J gene TRBJ1-1; 8 positions agree with TRBD1. CDR1 and CDR2 from the germline V gene are LNHDA and SQIVND (reference sequence). V dropped 4 bases and J dropped 1; count of bases not matched to a gene: 2. This CDR3 has 14 amino acids. The CDR3 nucleotides read TGTGCCAGTAGTACAGGGGGCACGAACACTGAAGCTTTCTTT. It encodes CASSTGGTNTEAFF.

The rearrangement uses TRBV11-3 and TRBJ2-1, with 7 positions matching TRBD2. Unmatched junction bases numbered 7, after V lost 1 base and J lost 7 bases. Germline assignment: CDR1 SGHNT and CDR2 YENEEA. This CDR3 has 15 amino acids. Written as DNA, the CDR3 is TGTGCCAGCAGCTTAGCCGGGGGACTACAAAATGAGCAGTTCTTC. Its protein is CASSLAGGLQNEQFF. The full variable domain, completed using reference TRBV11-3 and TRBJ2-1, is EAGVVQSPRYKIIEKKQPVAFWCNPISGHNTLYWYLQNLGQGPELLIRYENEEAVDDSQLPKDRFSAERLKGVDSTLKIQPAELGDSAVYLCASSLAGGLQNEQFFGPGTRLTVL.

This sequence joins TRBV6-5 and TRBJ1-2, with a possible D match to TRBD1 (6 bases). The CDR3 consists of 15 residues. Deletions cut 4 bases from V and 1 base from J, with 13 bases between. Germline CDR1 MNHEY, CDR2 SVGAGI. The CDR3 spells CASSSTGSYNYGYTF. In nucleotides, the CDR3 is TGTGCCAGCAGTTCAACAGGGTCGTATAACTATGGCTACACCTTC.